This entry lists 18 T cell receptor beta chains sequenced from one sample in a study of blood T cell repertoires in COVID-19. The repertoire was sequenced with immunoSEQ multiplex PCR; TCRdb's copy has only in-frame clones and lacks some. The sample contains some 70,000 clones, about 80% of which appear only once. Sequenced material: peripheral blood. The receptors were sampled from a human donor in a cohort sampled during active COVID-19.

The genes are TRBV7-8 and TRBJ1-5; maybe TRBD1 (5 bases). V lost 1 base to trimming and J lost 5 bases, with 9 bases between them. Looked up from germline, CDR1 is SGHVS and CDR2 is FQNEAQ. The CDR3 is 14 amino acids. As DNA, the CDR3 is TGTGCCAGCAGCTTAGGGGGCCGGGATCAGCCCCAGCATTTT. Its translation: CASSLGGRDQPQHF.

The chain combines TRBV11-2 with TRBJ2-3, with D uncertain. This CDR3 region has 13 residues. Looked up from germline, CDR1 is SGHAT and CDR2 is FQNNGV. The V end lost 2 bases, the J end lost 10 bases, and 13 bases lay between the germline ends. The chain's CDR3 is CASSLSSLVAQYF. CDR3 DNA: TGTGCCAGCAGCTTATCGAGTCTAGTAGCGCAGTATTTT.

Remarks on this clone: Relative to the germline gene, one junction end is altered; a read error may explain this. The CDR3 nucleotides read TGTGCCAGCTCCCCACTGGGACTAGCGGGGTTAGACAATGAGCAGTTCTTC. This translates into CASSPLGLAGLDNEQFF. V and J are TRBV18 and TRBJ2-1, with 13 bases matching TRBD2. In germline, CDR1 is KGHSH, CDR2 LQKENI. The length of the CDR3 is 17 residues. Full variable domain (rest looked up from reference TRBV18 and TRBJ2-1): NAGVMQNPRHLVRRRGQEARLRCSPMKGHSHVYWYRQLPEEGLKFMVYLQKENIIDESGMPKERFSAEFPKEGPSILRIQQVVRGDSAAYFCASSPLGLAGLDNEQFFGPGTRLTVL.

A remark on this clone: This same CDR3 is encoded by further DNA sequences in the sample. The V call is TRBV28, the J call TRBJ1-1; D is unclear. V was clipped by 4 bases and J by 5 bases, with 8 bases between them. Germline CDR1 reads MDHEN; CDR2 reads SYDVKM. There are 12 residues in the CDR3. CDR3 residues: CASSSRVTEAFF. The CDR3 DNA sequence: TGTGCCAGCAGTTCCCGGGTTACTGAAGCTTTCTTT.

This clone was seen a handful of times. This chain connects TRBV7-2 to TRBJ2-5; TRBD2 agrees at 11 bases. The J segment lost 4 bases and the V segment lost 5 bases, leaving 6 bases of the junction unmatched. CDR3 length equals 15 residues. Germline CDR1 reads SGHTA; CDR2 reads FQGNSA. CDR3 residues: CASSRGLAVGETQYF. CDR3 DNA: TGTGCCAGCAGCCGGGGACTAGCGGTGGGAGAGACCCAGTACTTC.

This clone was detected a few times. This sequence joins TRBV5-6 and TRBJ2-4; TRBD1 aligns across 9 bases. Unmatched junction bases numbered 3, after V lost 4 bases and J lost 7 bases. CDR1 SGHDT and CDR2 YYEEEE come from the germline V gene. CDR3 length: 13 residues. This CDR3 reads CASSGTGRNIQYF. CDR3 DNA: TGTGCCAGCAGCGGGACAGGGAGGAACATTCAGTACTTC.

The rearrangement links TRBV5-4 to TRBJ2-3; 7 bases align to TRBD2. Per the germline V gene, CDR1 is SGHNT and CDR2 is YYREEE (reference sequence). J gave up 4 bases and V 0 bases, and 5 bases lay outside the gene matches. CDR3 size: 15 residues. CDR3 in DNA: TGTGCCAGCAGCTTGGTCGGGGGAGGGGCAGATACGCAGTATTTT. Translation gives CASSLVGGGADTQYF. The full variable domain, completed using reference TRBV5-4 and TRBJ2-3, is ETGVTQSPTHLIKTRGQQVTLRCSSQSGHNTVSWYQQALGQGPQFIFQYYREEENGRGNFPPRFSGLQFPNYSSELNVNALELDDSALYLCASSLVGGGADTQYFGPGTRLTVL.

The chain uses TRBV4-3 and TRBJ1-2, with D possibly matching TRBD1 (6 bases). Trimming left V 3 bases short and J 5 bases short, with 16 bases between. Germline CDR1 LGHNA, CDR2 YSLEER. CDR3 length: 15 amino acids. The CDR3 coding sequence is TGCGCCAGCAGCCAGGCCCCGGGCAGGGGTTATGGCTACACCTTC. It codes for CASSQAPGRGYGYTF.

The chain links TRBV20-1 to TRBJ2-2; the match to TRBD1 covers 7 bases. The CDR3 is made up of 14 amino acids. V lost 3 bases to trimming and J lost 4 bases; unmatched junction nucleotides: 5. CDR1 and CDR2 (germline): DFQATT, SNEGSKA (reference sequence). CDR3 nucleotides: TGCAGTGCTAGTAGGGGGCGGTTCACCGGGGAGCTGTTTTTT. Protein: CSASRGRFTGELFF.

V gene TRBV28 combines with J gene TRBJ2-7; 12 nucleotides match TRBD2. This CDR3 comprises 15 residues. With V trimmed by 6 bases and J by 7 bases, 10 bases remained unmatched. Per germline, CDR1 MDHEN and CDR2 SYDVKM. In DNA form, the CDR3 reads TGTGCCAGCAGCTCCGGGTCTAGCGGGAGGGGTGAGCAGTACGTC. Translating it yields CASSSGSSGRGEQYV.

Here the CDR3 DNA reads TGTGCCAGTAGTCGGGGGAGGGACACTGAAGCTTTCTTT. It yields the protein CASSRGRDTEAFF. This rearrangement joins TRBV19 to TRBJ1-1, with D perhaps matching TRBD1 (5 bases). The germline gives CDR1 LNHDA, CDR2 SQIVND (reference sequence). The CDR3 is 13 amino acids. V was pared by 5 bases and J by 3 bases, with 10 bases between. The variable domain in full, with the rest retrieved from reference TRBV19 and TRBJ1-1, is DGGITQSPKYLFRKEGQNVTLSCEQNLNHDAMYWYRQDPGQGLRLIYYSQIVNDFQKGDIAEGYSVSREKKESFPLTVTSAQKNPTAFYLCASSRGRDTEAFFGQGTRLTVV.

The chain has TRBV6-5 and TRBJ2-7; no definite D call. The germline V gene encodes CDR1 MNHEY and CDR2 SVGAGI. V lost 6 bases and J lost 3, with 12 bases in between. The CDR3 contains 13 residues. In DNA, the CDR3 is TGTGCCAGCAGAGCCCCCGCGCACTACGAGCAGTACTTC. Translation: CASRAPAHYEQYF.

V is TRBV30 and J is TRBJ1-4; unclear D gene. Germline CDR1 and CDR2: GTSNPN and SVGIG (reference sequence). V was pared by 0 bases and J by 8 bases, with 7 bases between. This CDR3 contains 12 residues. CDR3 loop: CAWSVRGEKLFF. CDR3 nucleotides: TGTGCCTGGAGTGTACGCGGAGAAAAACTGTTTTTT.

The CDR3 region is CASSERRFRSYEQYF. The CDR3 region has the DNA TGTGCCAGCAGTGAGCGCAGGTTTAGATCCTACGAGCAGTACTTC. The chain joins TRBV6-1 to TRBJ2-7; D gene unclear. Germline V gene lookup returns CDR1 MNHNS and CDR2 SASEGT. This CDR3 comprises 15 residues. Trimming pared 3 bases from V and 1 base from J, leaving 13 bases between.

The chain has TRBV21-1 and TRBJ1-2; the D call of TRBD1 is as the table states it, not checked on the DNA. TRBV21-1 has pseudogene status. The CDR3 totals 16 residues. The CDR3 coding sequence is TGTGCCAGCAGCAAAAGGAAAGAACAGGGGTATTGTGGCTACACCTTC. Its protein is CASSKRKEQGYCGYTF.

The J gene is TRBJ2-3, the V gene TRBV10-1, with 7 positions matching TRBD2. The ends lost 3 bases at V and 7 bases at J; junction bases unmatched: 7. The CDR3 runs to 14 residues. Looked up from germline, CDR1 is WNHNN and CDR2 is SYGVQD (reference sequence). The CDR3 sequence is CASSEQREGNTQYF. CDR3 sequence (DNA): TGCGCCAGCAGTGAACAGCGGGAAGGAAATACGCAGTATTTT.

The CDR3 bases are TGTGCCAGCAGAGCCGGGGGGCCTTACAATGAGCAGTTCTTC. Protein product: CASRAGGPYNEQFF. This chain connects TRBV2 to TRBJ2-1, with TRBD2 as a possible D gene (7 bases). Germline V CDR1 and CDR2: SNHLY, FYNNEI. Trimming took 6 bases from V and 4 from J, leaving 13 bases between them. This CDR3 comprises 14 residues.

This clone was recorded a few times. The chain has TRBV19 and TRBJ1-1; TRBD1 matches 8 bases. CDR3 size: 13 residues. V gave up 7 bases and J gave up 1 base; unmatched junction bases: 2. CDR1 LNHDA and CDR2 SQIVND come from the germline V gene (reference sequence). CDR3 sequence: CASKDRANTEAFF. CDR3 sequence (DNA): TGTGCCAGTAAGGACAGGGCGAACACTGAAGCTTTCTTT.